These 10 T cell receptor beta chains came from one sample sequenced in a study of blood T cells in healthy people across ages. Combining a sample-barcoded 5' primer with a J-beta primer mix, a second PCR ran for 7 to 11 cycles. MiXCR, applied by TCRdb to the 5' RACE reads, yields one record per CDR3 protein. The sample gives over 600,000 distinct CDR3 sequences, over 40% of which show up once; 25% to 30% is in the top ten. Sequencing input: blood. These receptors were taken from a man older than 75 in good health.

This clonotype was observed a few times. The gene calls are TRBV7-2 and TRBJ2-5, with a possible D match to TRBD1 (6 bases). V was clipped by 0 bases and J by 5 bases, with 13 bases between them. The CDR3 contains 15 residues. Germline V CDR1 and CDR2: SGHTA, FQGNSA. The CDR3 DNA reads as TGTGCCAGCAGCTTAGCCAACAGGGCTGGGGAGACCCAGTACTTC. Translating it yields CASSLANRAGETQYF.

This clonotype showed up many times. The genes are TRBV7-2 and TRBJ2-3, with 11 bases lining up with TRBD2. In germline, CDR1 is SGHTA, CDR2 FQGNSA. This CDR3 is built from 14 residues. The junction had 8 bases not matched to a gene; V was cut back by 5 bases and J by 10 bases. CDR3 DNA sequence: TGTGCCAGCAGCCCCTCCGTTAGCGGGAGGGCGCAGTATTTT. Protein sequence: CASSPSVSGRAQYF.

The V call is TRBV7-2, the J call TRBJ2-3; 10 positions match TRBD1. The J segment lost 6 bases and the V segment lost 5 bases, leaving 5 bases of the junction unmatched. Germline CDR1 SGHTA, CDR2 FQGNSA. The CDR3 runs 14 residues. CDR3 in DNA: TGTGCCAGCAGCCCGTTGACAGGGGGCGATACGCAGTATTTT. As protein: CASSPLTGGDTQYF.

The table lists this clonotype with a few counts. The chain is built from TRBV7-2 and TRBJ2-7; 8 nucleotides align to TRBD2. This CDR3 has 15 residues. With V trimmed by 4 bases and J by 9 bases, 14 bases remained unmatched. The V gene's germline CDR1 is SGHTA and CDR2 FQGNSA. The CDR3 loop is CASSSMPRAGGMQYF. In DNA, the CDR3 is TGTGCCAGCAGCTCAATGCCGAGGGCGGGGGGAATGCAGTACTTC.

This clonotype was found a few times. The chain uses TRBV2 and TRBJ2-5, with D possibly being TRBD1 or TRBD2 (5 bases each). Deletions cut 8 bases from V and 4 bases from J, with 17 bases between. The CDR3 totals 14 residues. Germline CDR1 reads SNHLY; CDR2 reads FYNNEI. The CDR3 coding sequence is TGTGCCAGCGGGGGTCGGCAGGCTATAGAGACCCAGTACTTC. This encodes CASGGRQAIETQYF.

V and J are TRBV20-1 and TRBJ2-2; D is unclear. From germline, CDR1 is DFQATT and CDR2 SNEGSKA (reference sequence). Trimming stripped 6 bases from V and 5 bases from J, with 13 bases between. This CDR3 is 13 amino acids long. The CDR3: CSASAGFTGELFF. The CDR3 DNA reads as TGCAGTGCCTCGGCTGGTTTTACCGGGGAGCTGTTTTTT.

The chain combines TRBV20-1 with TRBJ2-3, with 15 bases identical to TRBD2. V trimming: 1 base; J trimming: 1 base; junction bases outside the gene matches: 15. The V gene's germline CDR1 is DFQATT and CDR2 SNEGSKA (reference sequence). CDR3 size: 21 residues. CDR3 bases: TGCAGTGCTAGAGCGGTCGGGACTAGCGGGGGGACGAGGGCACGCACAGATACGCAGTATTTT. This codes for CSARAVGTSGGTRARTDTQYF.

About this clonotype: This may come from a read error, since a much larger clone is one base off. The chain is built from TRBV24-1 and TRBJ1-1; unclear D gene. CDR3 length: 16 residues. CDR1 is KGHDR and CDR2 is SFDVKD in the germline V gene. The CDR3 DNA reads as TGTGCCACCGGTGAGGGTGGAAACGGGAAGAACACTGAAGCTTTCTTT. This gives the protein CATGEGGNGKNTEAFF.

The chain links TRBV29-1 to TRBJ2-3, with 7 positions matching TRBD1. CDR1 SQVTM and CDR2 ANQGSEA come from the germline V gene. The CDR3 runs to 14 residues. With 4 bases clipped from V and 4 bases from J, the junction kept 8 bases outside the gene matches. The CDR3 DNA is TGCAGCGTTGGTGTAGGGGGCACGGCAGATACGCAGTATTTT. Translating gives CSVGVGGTADTQYF.

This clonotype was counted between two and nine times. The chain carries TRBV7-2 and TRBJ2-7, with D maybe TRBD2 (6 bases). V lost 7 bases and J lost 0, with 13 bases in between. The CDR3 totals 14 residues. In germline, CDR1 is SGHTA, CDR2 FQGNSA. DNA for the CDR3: TGTGCCAGCACCCGGACGGACTACTCCTACGAGCAGTACTTC. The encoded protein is CASTRTDYSYEQYF.